The source of this T cell receptor beta chain is a study of T cell changes during pregnancy in multiple sclerosis. CDR1 and CDR2 (germline): WNHNN, SYGVQD (reference sequence). V lost 0 bases, J lost 4 bases, and 9 bases lay in between. This CDR3 has 15 residues. Sequenced by immunoSEQ multiplex PCR; TCRdb stores in-frame clones only, minus some. The sample lists about 64,000 clones, about nine tenths seen once, with about 1.5% in the top ten. The source is a female donor with multiple sclerosis, enrolled in a pregnancy study. The chain carries TRBV10-1 and TRBJ1-4, with no clear D. Sequencing used peripheral blood, obtained in the second trimester of pregnancy. CDR3 in amino acids: CASSESVQYNEKLFF. The CDR3 DNA follows: TGCGCCAGCAGTGAGTCGGTCCAGTATAATGAAAAACTGTTTTTT.